These 24 T cell receptor beta chains came from one sample sequenced in a study of cytomegalovirus exposure and HLA in healthy donors. PCR employed 60 Vbeta and 13 Jbeta primers. The table came from immunoSEQ multiplex PCR; TCRdb's copy has only in-frame clones and leaves some out. The table shows some 150,000 clones, with around 81% occurring only once. Input material: PBMCs. All receptors come from a woman aged 50 to 65 in good health and CMV-seronegative.

The rearrangement links TRBV2 to TRBJ1-5, with 8 bases identical to TRBD1. Germline V gene lookup returns CDR1 SNHLY and CDR2 FYNNEI. V lost 8 bases to trimming and J lost 4 bases; unmatched junction nucleotides: 4. CDR3 length: 13 amino acids. CDR3 DNA sequence: TGTGCCAGCGCTGGACAGGGAAATCAGCCCCAGCATTTT. It specifies CASAGQGNQPQHF.

The J gene is TRBJ2-5, the V gene TRBV2; no definite D call. V was pared by 6 bases and J by 5 bases, with 19 bases between. The length of the CDR3 is 15 residues. CDR1 SNHLY and CDR2 FYNNEI come from the germline V gene. The CDR3 sequence: CASRPVTPAAETQYF. CDR3 coding DNA: TGTGCCAGCAGACCGGTAACGCCCGCCGCGGAGACCCAGTACTTC.

The V gene is TRBV14, the J gene TRBJ1-5; possible D gene TRBD1, 6 bases. Germline CDR1 SGHDN, CDR2 FVKESK. V lost 1 base and J lost 10, with 17 bases in between. The CDR3 consists of 15 residues. The CDR3 DNA sequence: TGTGCCAGCAGCCAAGGGGGGGGCCGGGGATTACCCCAGCATTTT. This translates into CASSQGGGRGLPQHF.

This chain connects TRBV5-1 to TRBJ1-4, with D maybe TRBD1 (5 bases). V lost 4 bases and J 11 bases, leaving 18 bases between the germline ends. CDR3 length: 14 amino acids. CDR1 is SGHRS, CDR2 YFSETQ, per germline. CDR3 region: CASSPDSAGRKLFF. The DNA of the CDR3 is TGCGCCAGCAGCCCCGACAGTGCGGGACGGAAACTGTTTTTT.

The chain has TRBV7-9 and TRBJ2-5; D is possibly TRBD1 (5 bases). CDR3 length: 15 residues. Germline CDR1 reads SEHNR; CDR2 reads FQNEAQ (reference sequence). The ends were cut back, 3 bases at V and 2 bases at J, with 13 bases in the middle. The CDR3 coding sequence is TGTGCCAGCAGCTTTCAGGGTGCAGGGCAAGAGACCCAGTACTTC. Translating gives CASSFQGAGQETQYF.

Comments on this clone: This sample also contains other DNA sequences that code for the same CDR3. CDR3 nucleotide sequence: TGTGCCAGCAGCCTTTTAGGGGATAACTATGGCTACACCTTC. As protein: CASSLLGDNYGYTF. The chain links TRBV7-9 to TRBJ1-2, with D perhaps TRBD1 (5 bases). The V end was cut by 5 bases, the J end by 1 base, with 11 bases between. Germline V gene data show CDR1 as SEHNR and CDR2 as FQNEAQ (reference sequence). This CDR3 region has 14 residues. Full variable domain (remainder filled in from reference TRBV7-9 and TRBJ1-2): DTGVSQNPRHKITKRGQNVTFRCDPISEHNRLYWYRQTLGQGPEFLTYFQNEAQLEKSRLLSDRFSAERPKGSFSTLEIQRTEQGDSAMYLCASSLLGDNYGYTFGSGTRLTVV.

The chain is built from TRBV28 and TRBJ2-1, with 7 bases identical to TRBD1. V trimming: 5 bases; J trimming: 6 bases; junction bases outside the gene matches: 7. The CDR3 contains 14 residues. Germline CDR1 MDHEN, CDR2 SYDVKM. The CDR3 region has the DNA TGTGCCAGCAGTCCGGACAGGATCATCAATGAGCAGTTCTTC. Protein product: CASSPDRIINEQFF.

The chain couples TRBV7-2 to TRBJ1-2; D perhaps matches TRBD1 (5 bases). This CDR3 region has 15 residues. V shed 3 bases and J shed 4 bases, with 15 bases lying between them. Germline lookup yields CDR1 SGHTA and CDR2 FQGNSA. As DNA, the CDR3 is TGTGCCAGCAGCTTGGGGAGGGGAGGATTCTATGGCTACACCTTC. This codes for CASSLGRGGFYGYTF.

The chain couples TRBV12-5 to TRBJ1-5; 8 bases agree with TRBD1. Trimming at V came to 2 bases and at J to 6 bases, leaving 18 bases not matched to a gene. The CDR3 is 19 amino acids. Looked up from germline, CDR1 is LGHNT and CDR2 is FRNRAP. In nucleotides, the CDR3 is TGTGCTAGTGGTTTGTTAATCGGGCAGGGGGCCTTCAATATTCAGCCCCAGCATTTT. It yields the protein CASGLLIGQGAFNIQPQHF.

V usage is TRBV27 and J usage is TRBJ1-1, with D uncertain. This CDR3 region has 13 residues. Germline CDR1 is MNHEY and CDR2 is SMNVEV (reference sequence). The germline V and J ends were trimmed by 8 bases and 5 bases, with 15 bases remaining between them. The CDR3 nucleotides read TGTGCCAGCCGGGTCGGCTATTCGACTGAAGCTTTCTTT. Encoded protein: CASRVGYSTEAFF.

The chain joins TRBV7-3 to TRBJ1-2; 7 bases match TRBD1. Trimming cost V 5 bases and J 5 bases; bases outside gene matches: 11. Germline V lookup: CDR1 SGHTA, CDR2 FQGTGA. The CDR3 contains 15 residues. CDR3 in amino acids: CASSPYPGQQYGYTF. The CDR3 DNA sequence: TGTGCCAGCAGCCCGTACCCGGGACAGCAGTATGGCTACACCTTC.

The V gene is TRBV7-9, the J gene TRBJ2-7; 7 bases are a match to TRBD2. Germline lookup yields CDR1 SEHNR and CDR2 FQNEAQ (reference sequence). J gave up 6 bases and V 2 bases, and 7 bases lay outside the gene matches. The CDR3 is 14 residues long. The CDR3 reads CASSLSGRESEQYF. The CDR3 DNA follows: TGTGCCAGCAGCTTATCCGGGCGGGAGAGCGAGCAGTACTTC.

V and J are TRBV4-3 and TRBJ1-4, with TRBD1 identical over 8 bases. V trimming: 4 bases; J trimming: 8 bases; junction bases outside the gene matches: 6. Germline CDR1 LGHNA, CDR2 YSLEER. There are 14 residues in the CDR3. This chain's CDR3 is CASSLQGGKEKLFF. CDR3 DNA: TGCGCCAGCAGCCTACAGGGGGGAAAGGAAAAACTGTTTTTT.

This clone was picked up a small number of times. This sequence joins TRBV28 and TRBJ1-1; 8 nucleotides agree with TRBD1. Germline values: CDR1 MDHEN, CDR2 SYDVKM. With 5 bases clipped from V and 5 bases from J, the junction kept 7 bases outside the gene matches. This CDR3 is 14 amino acids long. The CDR3 coding sequence is TGTGCCAGCAGTCTACAGGGGGAGGTGACTGAAGCTTTCTTT. Amino acids: CASSLQGEVTEAFF.

This chain joins TRBV5-3 and TRBJ2-1; the D gene is possibly TRBD2 (7 bases). TRBV5-3 is annotated as an ORF whose role is uncertain. V lost 0 bases, J lost 5 bases, and 15 bases lay in between. This CDR3 contains 16 residues. CDR3 in amino acids: CARSLGTGGRHNEQFF. The CDR3, as DNA: TGTGCCAGAAGCTTGGGAACGGGGGGCCGGCACAATGAGCAGTTCTTC.

The genes are TRBV5-5 and TRBJ2-7, with TRBD2 matching over 11 bases. Germline CDR1 SGHKS, CDR2 YYEKEE (reference sequence). There are 15 residues in the CDR3. The ends lost 5 bases at V and 7 bases at J; junction bases unmatched: 11. Here the CDR3 reads CASRPGTSGAGEQYF. The DNA of the CDR3 is TGTGCCAGCAGACCCGGGACTAGCGGAGCGGGGGAGCAGTACTTC.

The genes are TRBV11-3 and TRBJ1-1; D ambiguous. The ends were cut back, 0 bases at V and 6 bases at J, with 11 bases in the middle. Germline lookup yields CDR1 SGHNT and CDR2 YENEEA. The CDR3 length is 14 residues. Written as DNA, the CDR3 is TGTGCCAGCAGCTTAGATAAGAGTACGGCTGAAGCTTTCTTT. This encodes CASSLDKSTAEAFF.

The J gene is TRBJ2-1, the V gene TRBV7-6, with 10 bases lining up with TRBD1. The CDR3 is made up of 15 amino acids. CDR1 and CDR2 (germline): SGHVS, FNYEAQ. V shed 4 bases, J shed 2 bases, and the junction held 2 bases outside the gene matches. CDR3 amino acids: CASSYGTGAYNEQFF. The CDR3, as DNA: TGTGCCAGCAGCTATGGGACAGGGGCCTACAATGAGCAGTTCTTC.

This sequence joins TRBV28 and TRBJ1-1, with D perhaps matching TRBD1 (6 bases). Germline values: CDR1 MDHEN, CDR2 SYDVKM. The V and J ends lost 0 bases and 5 bases respectively, with 25 bases between them. There are 19 residues in the CDR3. CDR3 protein: CASSLWGTLRGVNRTEAFF. CDR3 sequence (DNA): TGTGCCAGCAGTTTATGGGGGACACTAAGAGGGGTTAATCGGACTGAAGCTTTCTTT.

This chain uses TRBV28 with TRBJ2-5, with 9 bases aligning to TRBD2. V dropped 5 bases and J dropped 4; count of bases not matched to a gene: 5. Germline CDR1 is MDHEN and CDR2 is SYDVKM. CDR3 length: 14 amino acids. The CDR3 DNA follows: TGTGCCAGCAGTGAGACTAGCGGAATAGAGACCCAGTACTTC. Residues: CASSETSGIETQYF.

The chain recombines TRBV5-4 with TRBJ1-1, with no clear D. The CDR3 runs 13 residues. Trimming pared 5 bases from V and 0 bases from J, leaving 8 bases between. Germline values: CDR1 SGHNT, CDR2 YYREEE (reference sequence). Here the CDR3 DNA reads TGTGCCAGCAGGGCTCAGATGAACACTGAAGCTTTCTTT. As protein: CASRAQMNTEAFF.

The chain couples TRBV27 to TRBJ2-3; 8 nucleotides match TRBD2. The CDR3 loop spans 14 amino acids. The germline gives CDR1 MNHEY, CDR2 SMNVEV (reference sequence). V dropped 9 bases and J dropped 4; count of bases not matched to a gene: 9. The CDR3 bases are TGTGCCAGTCAACGGGGGGGTGTCGCAGATACGCAGTATTTT. It translates to CASQRGGVADTQYF.

The chain employs TRBV6-6 and TRBJ1-2, with D possibly being TRBD1 (5 bases). The CDR3 contains 15 residues. Trimming pared 5 bases from V and 3 bases from J, leaving 16 bases between. The germline V gene has CDR1 MNHNY and CDR2 SVGAGI (reference sequence). CDR3 in amino acids: CASSSAGGPDYGYTF. DNA of the CDR3: TGTGCCAGCAGTAGCGCCGGGGGACCTGACTATGGCTACACCTTC.

The chain carries TRBV6-5 and TRBJ1-2; 8 bases map to TRBD1. Germline V lookup: CDR1 MNHEY, CDR2 SVGAGI. Losses at the gene ends were 6 bases for V and 7 bases for J; bases not matched to a gene: 13. The CDR3 is made up of 15 amino acids. CDR3 region: CASRGTGGFVGGYTF. The CDR3, as DNA: TGTGCCAGCAGAGGGACAGGAGGTTTTGTAGGTGGCTACACCTTC.